Reported below is one T cell receptor beta chain. The method was immunoSEQ multiplex PCR; TCRdb's version includes in-frame clones alone and lacks a portion of them. The data hold almost 55,000 clones, with around 78% observed a single time. This sample is drawn from a study of blood T cell repertoires in COVID-19. CDR3 length: 15 amino acids. The germline V gene has CDR1 SNHLY and CDR2 FYNNEI. J was trimmed by 6 bases and V by 8 bases; bases with no gene match: 11. Specimen: peripheral blood. The sequence was obtained from a human donor in a cohort sampled during active COVID-19. This chain links TRBV2 with TRBJ2-2, with 8 bases fitting TRBD1. CDR3 sequence reads: CASLPGQVVPGELFF. The CDR3 nucleotides read TGTGCCAGCCTTCCGGGACAGGTTGTCCCCGGGGAGCTGTTTTTT.